This T cell receptor beta chain was identified in a study of response to subunit inactivated influenza vaccine. Whole-study results and caveats: Authors suggested each seasonal flu vaccination may recruit only limited numbers of new T cells.

Using its own MiXCR run on the RT-PCR reads, TCRdb lists one record per CDR3 protein. The repertoire holds hundreds of thousands of distinct CDR3 sequences, 20% to 25% seen once, with roughly 10% in the top ten. V was pared by 3 bases and J by 0 bases, with 9 bases between. From germline, CDR1 is LNHDA and CDR2 SQIVND (reference sequence). This CDR3 region has 14 residues. Comment on this clonotype: Antigen specificity is unknown.

This receptor was identified in a man aged 50-75 years who received an inactivated influenza vaccine. V usage is TRBV19 and J usage is TRBJ2-7; no definite D call. Sequencing used PBMCs from blood, obtained 21 months after vaccination. CDR3 nucleotides: TGTGCCAGTAGTATCCAGAGAAGCTCCTACGAGCAGTACTTC. It codes for CASSIQRSSYEQYF.